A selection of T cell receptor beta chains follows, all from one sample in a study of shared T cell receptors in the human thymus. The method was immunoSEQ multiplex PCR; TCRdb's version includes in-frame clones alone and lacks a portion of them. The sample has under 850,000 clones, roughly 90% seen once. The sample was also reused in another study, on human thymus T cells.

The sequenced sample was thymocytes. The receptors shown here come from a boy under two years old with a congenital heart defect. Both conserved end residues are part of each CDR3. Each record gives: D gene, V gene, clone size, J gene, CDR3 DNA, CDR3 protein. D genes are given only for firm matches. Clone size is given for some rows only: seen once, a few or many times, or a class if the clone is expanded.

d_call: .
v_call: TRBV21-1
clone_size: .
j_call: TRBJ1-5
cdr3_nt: TGTGCCAGCAGGGCCCAGCAGCCCCAGCATTTT
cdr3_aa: CASRAQQPQHF

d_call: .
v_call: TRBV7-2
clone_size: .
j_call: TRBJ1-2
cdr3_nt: TGTGCCAGCAGCCCGCAGACAGGACGGCGGTATGGCTACACCTTC
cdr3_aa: CASSPQTGRRYGYTF

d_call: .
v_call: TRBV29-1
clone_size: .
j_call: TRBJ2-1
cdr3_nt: TGCAGCGTTGGGACAGAAACTAGCGTGGGCTACAATGAGCAGTTCTTC
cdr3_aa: CSVGTETSVGYNEQFF

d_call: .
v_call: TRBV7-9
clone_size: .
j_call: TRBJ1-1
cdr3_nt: TGTGCCAGCAGCTTAGAGAGACAGATGAAAATGAACACTGAAGCTTTCTTT
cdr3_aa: CASSLERQMKMNTEAFF

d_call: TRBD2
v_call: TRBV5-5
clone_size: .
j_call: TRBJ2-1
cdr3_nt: TGTGCCAGCAGCTTGACTAGCGGGAGCCTAATTGAGCAGTTCTTC
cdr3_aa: CASSLTSGSLIEQFF

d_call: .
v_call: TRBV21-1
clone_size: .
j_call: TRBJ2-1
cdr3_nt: TGTGCCAGCAGCAAAGCGGGGACAGGGGGGCGAGAGCAGTTCTTC
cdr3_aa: CASSKAGTGGREQFF

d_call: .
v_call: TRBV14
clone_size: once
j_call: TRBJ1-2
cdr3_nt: TGTGCCAGCAGCCAATCGGAGGAGGCTAGCTATGGCTACACCTTC
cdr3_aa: CASSQSEEASYGYTF

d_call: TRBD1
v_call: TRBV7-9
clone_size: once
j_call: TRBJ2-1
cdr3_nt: TGTGCCAGCAGCGTTACCGGGACAGTCTATATCCGGTTCTTC
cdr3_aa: CASSVTGTVYIRFF

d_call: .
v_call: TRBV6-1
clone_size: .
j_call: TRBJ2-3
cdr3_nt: TGTGCCAGCAGTGAAGTATGGGAGAAGGGCACAGATACGCAGTATTTT
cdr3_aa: CASSEVWEKGTDTQYF

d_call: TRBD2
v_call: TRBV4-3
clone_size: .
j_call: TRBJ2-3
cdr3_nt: TGCGCCAGCAGCCTCGGACTAGCGGAGAACACAGATACGCAGTATTTT
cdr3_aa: CASSLGLAENTDTQYF

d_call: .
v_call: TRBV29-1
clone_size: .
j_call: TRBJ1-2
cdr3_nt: TGCAGCGTTGGGCCCCCCCGGACAGGCTACACCTTC
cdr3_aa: CSVGPPRTGYTF

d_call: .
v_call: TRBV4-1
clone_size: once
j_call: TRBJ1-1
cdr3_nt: TGCGCCAGCAGCCTGGACAGAACGAACACTGAAGCTTTCTTT
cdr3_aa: CASSLDRTNTEAFF

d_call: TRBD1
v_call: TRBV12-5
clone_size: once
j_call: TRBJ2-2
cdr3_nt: TGTGCTAGTGGTCCCACCTCCGACAGGGTGAACACCGGGGAGCTGTTTTTT
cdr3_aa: CASGPTSDRVNTGELFF

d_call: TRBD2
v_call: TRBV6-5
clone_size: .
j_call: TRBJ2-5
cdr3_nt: TGTGCCAGCAGTTTACGACTAGCGGGAGTGGAGACCCAGTACTTC
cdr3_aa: CASSLRLAGVETQYF

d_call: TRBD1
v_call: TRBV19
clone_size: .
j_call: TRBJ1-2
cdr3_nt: TGTGCCAGTAGTAACAGTCCCGGGACAGGGAACTATGGCTACACCTTC
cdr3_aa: CASSNSPGTGNYGYTF

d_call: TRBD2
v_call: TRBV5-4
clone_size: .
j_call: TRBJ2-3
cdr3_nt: TGTGCCAGCAGCAGGGGACTAGCAAATTCAGATACGCAGTATTTT
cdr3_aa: CASSRGLANSDTQYF

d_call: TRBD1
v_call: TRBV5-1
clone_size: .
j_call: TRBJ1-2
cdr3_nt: TGCGCCAGCAGCTTGGGGGACAGGGGGGACTATGGCTACACCTTC
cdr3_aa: CASSLGDRGDYGYTF

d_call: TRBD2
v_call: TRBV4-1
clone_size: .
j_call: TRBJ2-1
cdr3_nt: TGCGCCAGCAGTCTACCCCGACTAGCGGGAGGGGTCGATGAGCAGTTCTTC
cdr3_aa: CASSLPRLAGGVDEQFF

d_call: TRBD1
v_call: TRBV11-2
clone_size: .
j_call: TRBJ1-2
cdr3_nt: TGTGCCAGCAGCCTGAGGACAGGGAACTCGCCTCCTTTCTATGGCTACACCTTC
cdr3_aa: CASSLRTGNSPPFYGYTF

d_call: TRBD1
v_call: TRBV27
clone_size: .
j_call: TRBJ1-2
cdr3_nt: TGTGCCAGCAGTCATTACGGGACAGGGCCTTTCTATGGCTACACCTTC
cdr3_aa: CASSHYGTGPFYGYTF

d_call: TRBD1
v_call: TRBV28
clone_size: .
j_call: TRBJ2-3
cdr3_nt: TGTGCCAGCAGCTTGCACCGGGACAGGGAACCAGATACGCAGTATTTT
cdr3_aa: CASSLHRDREPDTQYF

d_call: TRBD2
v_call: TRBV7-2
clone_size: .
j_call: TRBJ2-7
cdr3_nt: TGTGCCAGCAGCCCGGGACTAGCGGGACCAGACTCCTACGAGCAGTACTTC
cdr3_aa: CASSPGLAGPDSYEQYF

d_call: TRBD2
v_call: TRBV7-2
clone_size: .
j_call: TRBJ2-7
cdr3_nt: TGTGCCAGCAGCCCCAAAGGACTAGCGGGAGACTACGAGCAGTACTTC
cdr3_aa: CASSPKGLAGDYEQYF

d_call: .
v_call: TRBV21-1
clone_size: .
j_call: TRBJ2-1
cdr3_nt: TGTGCCAGCAGCAAAGGAGCGGGGGAGGGCCGGCAGAGCTCCTACAATGAGCAGTTCTTC
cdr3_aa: CASSKGAGEGRQSSYNEQFF